This TCR beta chain was sequenced in a study of T cells in Graves' hyperthyroidism and ophthalmopathy. Study-level background: Peripheral blood samples were taken at initial diagnosis, prior to any treatment.

Study-wide points: Ophthalmopathy, which appeared later, was predicted by the model a median about 5.9 months before onset.

This clonotype was seen at least ten times. Its target is unknown. V shed 5 bases and J 1 base; nucleotides not matched to a gene: 9. The CDR3 contains 16 residues. CDR1 and CDR2 (germline): DFQATT, SNEGSKA (reference sequence). Researchers amplified the TCR beta CDR3 regions from RNA transcripts. A first-round RT-PCR of the TCR CDR3 used the HTBI primer set. Each CDR3 protein gets one entry after TCRdb re-called the multiplex PCR reads with MiXCR. The sample has 400,000 or so distinct CDR3 sequences, about 14% seen once. Disease duration was under 3 months in the ophthalmopathy patients, who also had a Clinical Activity Score of at least 3 and a NOSPECS grade of at least 4. The diagnostic basis comprised clinical symptoms, serum thyroxine and TRAb, thyroid ultrasound and orbital computed tomography.

V gene TRBV20-1 combines with J gene TRBJ2-3; 10 bases match TRBD2. The TCR originated in a man in his fifties or sixties with Graves' ophthalmopathy. The sequenced material came from blood. CDR3 region: CSAGTEREGGTDTQYF. The CDR3 bases are TGCAGTGCTGGGACTGAGCGGGAGGGTGGCACAGATACGCAGTATTTT.